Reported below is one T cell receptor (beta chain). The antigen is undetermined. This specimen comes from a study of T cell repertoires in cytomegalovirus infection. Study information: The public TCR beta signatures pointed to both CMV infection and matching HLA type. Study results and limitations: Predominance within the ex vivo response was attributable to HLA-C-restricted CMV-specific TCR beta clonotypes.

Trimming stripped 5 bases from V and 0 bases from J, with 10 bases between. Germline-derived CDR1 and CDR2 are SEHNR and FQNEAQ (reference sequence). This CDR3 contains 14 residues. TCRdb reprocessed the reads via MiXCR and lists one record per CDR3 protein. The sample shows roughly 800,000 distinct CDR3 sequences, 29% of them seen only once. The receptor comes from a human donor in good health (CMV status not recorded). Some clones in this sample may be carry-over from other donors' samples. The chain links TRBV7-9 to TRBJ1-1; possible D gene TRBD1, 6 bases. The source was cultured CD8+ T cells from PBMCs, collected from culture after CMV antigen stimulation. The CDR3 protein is CASSRGGVNTEAFF. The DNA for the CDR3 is TGTGCCAGCAGCCGAGGGGGAGTGAACACTGAAGCTTTCTTT.